This TCR beta chain was recorded in a study of blood T cell repertoires in COVID-19. Study details: Some COVID-19 samples were acute and others convalescent; all came from the United States, Italy and Spain. The analysed material was cDNA or gDNA that came from T cells, B-cell-depleted T cells, or PBMCs.

Generated by immunoSEQ multiplex PCR, the TCRdb table keeps only in-frame clones and is missing some. The table lists 50,000 to 60,000 clones, approximately 90% of them singletons. This CDR3 has 16 residues. V lost 3 bases and J lost 3; bases outside the gene matches: 4. Per the germline V gene, CDR1 is KGHDR and CDR2 is SFDVKD. The sequenced material came from peripheral blood. V and J are TRBV24-1 and TRBJ2-7, with TRBD2 matching over 13 bases. This sequence was found in a man aged 40-49 years with acute or convalescent COVID-19. In nucleotides, the CDR3 is TGTGCCACCAGTGATCCTGGACTAGCGGGGGACTACGAGCAGTACTTC. Translated, it gives CATSDPGLAGDYEQYF.